A single T cell receptor (beta chain) is shown here with its context. Its antigen is currently not known. No quality values exist for individual bases; no much larger clone is one base distant. The germline V gene sets CDR1 to SGHDT and CDR2 to YYEEEE. Clipping removes 4 bases from V and 15 bases from J, with 10 as the unmatched junction base count. Taken from cysteine to phenylalanine, the CDR3 has 14 residues. The DNA shown is the 42-base CDR3, in frame from base 1. The sample is drawn from a study of PD-1 blockade in classical Hodgkin lymphoma (dated by TCRdb to 2020 to 2021). About the full investigation: Nivolumab dosing was 3 mg/kg intravenously every 2 weeks, continuing until either disease progression or unacceptable toxicity. To define a peripheral blood immune signature of response to PD-1 blockade in classical Hodgkin lymphoma, the study combined TCR beta sequencing with CyTOF.

General conclusions and limits of the study: By C4D1, a significant rise was seen in CD4+ TCR diversity but not in CD8+ TCR diversity (p=0.0027 vs p=0.16), and the rise was most apparent among complete responders (p=0.02). Baseline diversity similar to that of newly diagnosed patients was observed in trial patients achieving complete response, whereas significantly lower diversity was observed in partial responders and progressors. Lower diversity was observed in patients in whom nivolumab was started less than 1 year after ASCT, and these patients were excluded from later analyses so that confounding by immune reconstitution would be avoided. The study was limited to a single clinical trial cohort, and causes of repertoire differences, possibly disease activity or prior therapy, remained undefined. Newly diagnosed patients were reported to have lower baseline TCR diversity than healthy donors, and relapsed/refractory patients were reported to have lower baseline TCR diversity still.

The label giving this sample's time point can be read as: cycle 2 day 1 (C2D1) of nivolumab. Relapse after autologous stem cell transplantation had occurred in all trial patients, and cohorts A, B and C were distinguished by prior brentuximab vedotin exposure. The trial cohort included 50 to 60 patients with relapsed/refractory classical Hodgkin lymphoma, and each patient had a best overall response of complete response, partial response or progressive disease. Single-agent nivolumab was administered to trial patients in the multi-cohort phase II CheckMate 205 trial. An independent review committee assessed best overall response using the 2007 International Working Group response criteria. PBMCs from the trial were collected at three points: immediately before nivolumab initiation (C1D1), and during therapy at cycle 2 day 1 and cycle 4 day 1. Peripheral blood was collected in 8 mL Vacutainer Cell Preparation Tubes, from which PBMCs were isolated by centrifugation and then cryopreserved.

Genomic DNA was isolated using the Qiagen DNeasy kit from unsorted PBMCs as well as from negatively selected CD4+ and CD8+ fractions. Amplification of TCR beta CDR3 regions was done by immunoSEQ multiplex PCR with primers that anneal to V and J segments. A synthetic immune receptor repertoire was used to minimize amplification bias, and any residual bias was removed computationally once sequencing was done. In the paper's pipeline: Repertoire diversity was quantified as the Shannon entropy index using custom Python scripts. Unsorted, CD4+ and CD8+ repertoires were analyzed separately, except for combined analyses in which CD4+ and CD8+ sequences were merged in silico. Clonal expansion was defined as a frequency increase of at least 2-fold after treatment compared with C1D1, and clones undetected at baseline were assigned a pseudocount of 0.5. Singleton clones were defined as clones with 0 or 1 copy at C1D1, and non-singleton clones were defined as clones with 2 or more copies. By matching protein sequences in sorted samples from the same patient, clones expanded in unsorted samples were annotated as CD4+, CD8+ or unknown. Wilcoxon tests on paired samples were used to test changes in diversity from C1D1 to C4D1. The immuneACCESS repertoire file appears here via TCRdb, limited to in-frame rearrangements. These files lack a portion of the clones; in checked studies, under half of the deficit traces to unresolved V genes, and the cause of the others is not known. V, J and clone size reflect that table, while D and trimming were determined from the DNA. For this sample the table gives approximately 79,000 clones, of which 80% to 95% were detected only once. In total, the top ten clones hold roughly 3% of the sample.

This receptor was taken from a human donor with classical Hodgkin lymphoma. The chain uses TRBV5-6 and TRBJ2-1, and 13 junctional nucleotides match TRBD2. The material was peripheral blood mononuclear cells (PBMCs), obtained before the second cycle of nivolumab. The DNA reads TGTGCCAGCAGCCTGGTGGGACTAGCGGGAAACGGGTTCTTC. This encodes CASSLVGLAGNGFF. When the CDR3 is completed using the reference TRBV5-6 and TRBJ2-1 genes on either side, the full variable domain is DAGVTQSPTHLIKTRGQQVTLRCSPKSGHDTVSWYQQALGQGPQFIFQYYEEEERQRGNFPDRFSGHQFPNYSSELNVNALLLGDSALYLCASSLVGLAGNGFFGPGTRLTVL.